The rows below give T cell receptor beta chains drawn from one sample of a study of regulatory T cells in long-lasting Graves disease. Via MiXCR, TCRdb re-called the multiplex PCR reads, giving one row per CDR3 protein. This table holds around 250,000 distinct CDR3 sequences, about 18% found once. A further study also used this sample, focusing on T cells in Graves' hyperthyroidism and ophthalmopathy.

The sample in question was peripheral blood mononuclear cells (PBMCs), obtained at new diagnosis, from a patient treated with antithyroid drugs. Receptors originate from a young woman with Graves disease. CDR3s include the opening cysteine and the closing phenylalanine or tryptophan. Each record gives: clone size, V gene, J gene, D gene, CDR3 protein, CDR3 DNA. The D gene is left open where the match is weak. The size field is filled for only some rows; it gives once, few, many or a size class.

size: many; V: TRBV9; J: TRBJ1-1; D: NA; CDR3: CASSARSELGTEAFF; DNA: TGTGCCAGCAGCGCCCGAAGTGAGCTCGGCACTGAAGCTTTCTTT
size: NA; V: TRBV2; J: TRBJ2-2; D: TRBD2; CDR3: CASSPSGRGTGELFF; DNA: TGTGCCAGCAGTCCTAGCGGGAGGGGCACCGGGGAGCTGTTTTTT
size: many; V: TRBV3-1; J: TRBJ1-2; D: NA; CDR3: CASSQRDYGYTF; DNA: TGTGCCAGCAGCCAACGGGACTATGGCTACACCTTC
size: many; V: TRBV20-1; J: TRBJ1-3; D: TRBD1; CDR3: CSARTGGVGNTIYF; DNA: TGCAGTGCTAGAACAGGGGGAGTTGGAAACACCATATATTTT
size: many; V: TRBV7-9; J: TRBJ2-1; D: NA; CDR3: CASSFGGQPSYNEQFF; DNA: TGTGCCAGCAGCTTCGGCGGACAGCCTTCCTACAATGAGCAGTTCTTC
size: many; V: TRBV7-2; J: TRBJ1-3; D: TRBD1; CDR3: CASSLAGTGTGNTIYF; DNA: TGTGCCAGCAGCTTAGCCGGGACAGGGACTGGAAACACCATATATTTT
size: many; V: TRBV7-9; J: TRBJ1-2; D: NA; CDR3: CASSFGGRSLTSYTF; DNA: TGTGCTAGCAGCTTTGGAGGCCGCAGCCTAACTAGCTACACCTTC
size: many; V: TRBV7-6; J: TRBJ1-1; D: NA; CDR3: CASSFQTNTEAFF; DNA: TGTGCCAGCAGCTTTCAGACTAACACTGAAGCTTTCTTT
size: many; V: TRBV9; J: TRBJ2-7; D: NA; CDR3: CASSVDSGTGREQYF; DNA: TGTGCCAGCAGCGTAGATTCAGGAACAGGACGGGAGCAGTACTTC
size: NA; V: TRBV20-1; J: TRBJ1-2; D: NA; CDR3: CSARVGLGGYTF; DNA: TGCAGTGCTAGAGTGGGGTTAGGTGGCTACACCTTC
size: many; V: TRBV15; J: TRBJ1-1; D: TRBD1; CDR3: CATSREDRANTEAFF; DNA: TGTGCCACCAGCAGAGAGGACAGGGCGAACACTGAAGCTTTCTTT
size: many; V: TRBV9; J: TRBJ1-4; D: NA; CDR3: CASSPLTRDEKLFF; DNA: TGTGCCAGCAGCCCGCTGACCAGGGATGAAAAACTGTTTTTT
size: NA; V: TRBV5-4; J: TRBJ2-1; D: TRBD2; CDR3: CASSILPGPAGENEQFF; DNA: TGTGCCAGCAGCATTTTGCCGGGACCAGCGGGGGAAAATGAGCAGTTCTTC
size: NA; V: TRBV7-2; J: TRBJ2-6; D: NA; CDR3: CASSLAQLSNVLIF; DNA: TGTGCCAGCAGCTTAGCGCAATTATCCAACGTCCTGATTTTC
size: many; V: TRBV20-1; J: TRBJ1-4; D: NA; CDR3: CSGPGELFF; DNA: TGCAGTGGCCCTGGGGAACTGTTTTTT
size: many; V: TRBV20-1; J: TRBJ1-1; D: NA; CDR3: CSAFSGGGHTTEAFF; DNA: TGCAGTGCTTTCTCGGGGGGAGGCCACACGACTGAAGCTTTCTTT
size: many; V: TRBV3-1; J: TRBJ2-3; D: NA; CDR3: CASRSSRDTQYF; DNA: TGTGCCAGCAGATCCTCCCGGGATACGCAGTATTTT
size: once; V: TRBV27; J: TRBJ1-1; D: NA; CDR3: CASSLKPWNTEAFF; DNA: TGTGCCAGCAGTTTAAAGCCGTGGAACACTGAAGCTTTCTTT
size: NA; V: TRBV12-3/TRBV12-4; J: TRBJ2-7; D: NA; CDR3: CASSHGREDEQYF; DNA: TGTGCCAGCAGCCACGGGAGAGAGGACGAGCAGTACTTC
size: many; V: TRBV2; J: TRBJ2-1; D: TRBD1; CDR3: CASSPPDREDEQFF; DNA: TGTGCCAGCAGTCCCCCGGACAGGGAGGATGAGCAGTTCTTC
size: NA; V: TRBV24-1; J: TRBJ2-5; D: TRBD2; CDR3: CATSETASGGGETQYF; DNA: TGTGCCACCAGTGAAACAGCTAGCGGGGGGGGAGAGACCCAGTACTTC
size: NA; V: TRBV5-1; J: TRBJ2-7; D: NA; CDR3: CASNPRTGTGTYEQYF; DNA: TGCGCCAGCAACCCCCGTACAGGGACGGGCACCTACGAGCAGTACTTC
size: many; V: TRBV6-2/TRBV6-3; J: TRBJ2-3; D: NA; CDR3: CASSAGPGTDTQYF; DNA: TGTGCCAGCAGTGCGGGCCCTGGCACAGATACGCAGTATTTT
size: few; V: TRBV4-2; J: TRBJ2-5; D: NA; CDR3: CASSWRGGQETQYF; DNA: TGTGCCAGCAGCTGGAGGGGGGGACAAGAGACCCAGTACTTC
size: many; V: TRBV9; J: TRBJ2-7; D: TRBD2; CDR3: CASSGPRGGPYEQYF; DNA: TGTGCCAGCAGCGGACCGCGGGGGGGCCCATACGAGCAGTACTTC
size: many; V: TRBV24-1; J: TRBJ2-3; D: TRBD1; CDR3: CATSDPGQDTDTQYF; DNA: TGTGCCACCAGTGACCCTGGACAGGATACAGATACGCAGTATTTT
size: NA; V: TRBV4-2; J: TRBJ2-3; D: NA; CDR3: CASSQERGVTDTQYF; DNA: TGTGCCAGCAGCCAAGAACGCGGGGTGACAGATACGCAGTATTTT
size: many; V: TRBV7-2; J: TRBJ2-7; D: NA; CDR3: CASSLGRYEQYF; DNA: TGTGCCAGCAGCTTAGGCCGCTACGAGCAGTACTTC
size: many; V: TRBV5-1; J: TRBJ1-2; D: NA; CDR3: CASSLDTKGTFYGYTF; DNA: TGCGCCAGCAGCTTGGATACAAAGGGCACGTTCTATGGCTACACCTTC
size: many; V: TRBV20-1; J: TRBJ1-6; D: NA; CDR3: CSARDRKQSSYNSPLHF; DNA: TGCAGTGCTAGAGATCGGAAACAGAGCTCCTATAATTCACCCCTCCACTTT
size: many; V: TRBV6-9; J: TRBJ1-5; D: NA; CDR3: CASSWVGGGQPQHF; DNA: TGTGCCAGCAGTTGGGTAGGGGGGGGTCAGCCCCAGCATTTT
size: NA; V: TRBV20-1; J: TRBJ2-7; D: NA; CDR3: CSARESEPRAYEQYF; DNA: TGCAGTGCTAGAGAGTCAGAACCCCGCGCCTACGAGCAGTACTTC
size: many; V: TRBV19; J: TRBJ2-5; D: NA; CDR3: CASSIAPGERETQYF; DNA: TGTGCCAGTAGTATAGCGCCAGGGGAACGGGAGACCCAGTACTTC
size: many; V: TRBV18; J: TRBJ1-5; D: NA; CDR3: CASSPTWGQPQHF; DNA: TGTGCCAGCTCACCGACTTGGGGGCAGCCCCAGCATTTT
size: NA; V: TRBV9; J: TRBJ2-7; D: TRBD2; CDR3: CASSVSGASGGALYEQYF; DNA: TGTGCCAGCAGCGTGTCAGGGGCCAGCGGGGGGGCCCTCTACGAGCAGTACTTC
size: many; V: TRBV7-6; J: TRBJ2-3; D: TRBD2; CDR3: CASSWKSRGVDTQYF; DNA: TGTGCCAGCAGCTGGAAATCGCGGGGGGTAGATACGCAGTATTTT
size: many; V: TRBV4-1; J: TRBJ1-6; D: NA; CDR3: CASSLSSYNSPLHF; DNA: TGCGCCAGCAGCCTGAGCTCCTATAATTCACCCCTCCACTTT
size: NA; V: TRBV5-1; J: TRBJ2-1; D: TRBD2; CDR3: CASIGTSGGTEQLF; DNA: TGCGCCAGCATCGGGACTAGCGGGGGAACCGAGCAGTTATTC
size: many; V: TRBV14; J: TRBJ1-1; D: NA; CDR3: CASSQAPFTEAFF; DNA: TGTGCCAGCAGCCAAGCCCCCTTTACTGAAGCTTTCTTT
size: many; V: TRBV6-1; J: TRBJ2-3; D: TRBD2; CDR3: CASRAGLAGLTQYF; DNA: TGTGCCAGCAGAGCGGGACTAGCGGGGTTGACGCAGTATTTT
size: once; V: TRBV2; J: TRBJ2-7; D: TRBD2; CDR3: CASSRGGISYEQYF; DNA: TGTGCCAGCAGTCGGGGGGGGATCTCCTACGAGCAGTACTTC
size: many; V: TRBV4-2; J: TRBJ2-3; D: TRBD2; CDR3: CASSQRLAGGTDTQYF; DNA: TGTGCCAGCAGCCAGCGACTAGCGGGGGGGACAGATACGCAGTATTTT
size: NA; V: TRBV3-1; J: TRBJ2-1; D: NA; CDR3: CASSLLDRGQFF; DNA: TGTGCCAGCAGCCTGCTGGATAGGGGGCAGTTCTTC